This TCR beta chain was captured by sequencing in a study of blood T cell repertoires in COVID-19 (TCRdb year 2020). As for the study more broadly: Samples from collaborators originated in the United States, Italy and Spain and spanned both the acute and convalescent phases of COVID-19. The material from the prospective study consisted of cDNA or gDNA derived from T cells, B-cell-depleted T cells, or PBMCs. The dataset comprised deeply sampled blood TCRbeta repertoires from subjects exposed to, actively infected with, or recovered from COVID-19. The repertoires were made available in a free public database intended to serve as a resource for research on the immune response to SARS-CoV-2. Samples were obtained from the ongoing ImmuneRACE study (first 160 participants) and from roughly 1,300 subjects provided by 6 global collaborators. Sample metadata almost always included a de-identified subject ID, COVID-19 status, age in years and sex. HLA class I and class II types, where available, came from metadata supplied by the sample provider rather than from assay-based typing. Study-wide findings and limitations: How much clinical and demographic metadata was included differed by source and by participant, and the metadata was provided uncurated.

TCRbeta CDR3 regions were amplified from genomic DNA by means of the immunoSEQ Assay, a bias-controlled multiplex PCR. Under the source paper's analysis protocol: Nucleated cell counts per sample were estimated from amplification of reference gene primers within the assay. To quantify the absolute abundance of each unique TCRbeta CDR3 rearrangement, sequence reads were collapsed and filtered. For each sample, productive Simpson clonality was calculated as the square root of Simpson's diversity index over productive rearrangements. In its TCRdb copy, this immuneACCESS table keeps in-frame sequences only and misses some clones. Where compared with another copy, unresolved V genes explain less than half of these, and the others have no known cause. V and J calls and clone size are as listed in that table; D and trimming were resolved from the DNA. Recorded for this sample are under 95,000 clones; around 90% of them occurred a single time. The top ten clonotypes cover more than 4.5% of the sample.

From a lookup of the germline V gene (reference sequence), CDR1 and CDR2 are MNHNY and SVGAGI. Including cysteine and phenylalanine, the CDR3 has 12 amino acids. The CDR3 DNA has 36 bases and is translated from base 1. V is shortened by 6 bases, J by 5 bases, and the region joining them spans 10 bases. Each collaborating institution followed its own protocols to collect whole blood in K2EDTA tubes. For TCRbeta analysis, collaborators shipped samples as frozen whole blood, isolated PBMCs, or DNA extracted from either of those sample types. Worth noting for this clone: Its antigen specificity is not known. No base-level quality is on record; no much larger clone is a single base apart.

The TCR originated in a man between 60 and 75 years old with acute or convalescent COVID-19. The V and J segments used are TRBV6-6 and TRBJ1-1, with the D gene call left open. Sequencing used peripheral blood. The nucleotide sequence is TGTGCCAGCAGCGCCCAGAGGACTGAAGCTTTCTTT. Its product reads: CASSAQRTEAFF.